What follows are 6 T cell receptor beta chains derived from one specimen sequenced in a study of blood T cell repertoires in COVID-19. Profiling relied on immunoSEQ multiplex PCR, and the TCRdb table lists in-frame clones only, not all of them. The sample lists 300,000 to 500,000 clones, roughly 88% occurring once. The sequenced sample consisted of PBMCs or T cells enriched from blood (not recorded which). These receptor sequences come from a woman aged 30 to 39 with acute COVID-19.

The gene calls are TRBV28 and TRBJ2-1; D gene ambiguous. The germline V and J ends were trimmed by 3 bases and 10 bases, with 10 bases remaining between them. Germline CDR1 reads MDHEN; CDR2 reads SYDVKM. The CDR3 covers 12 residues. CDR3 bases: TGTGCCAGCAGTTTGAGTAGCAGCGAGCAGTTCTTC. This gives the protein CASSLSSSEQFF.

The V call is TRBV7-9, the J call TRBJ1-2; TRBD1 aligns across 9 bases. CDR3 length equals 15 residues. Trimming at V came to 5 bases and at J to 8 bases, leaving 12 bases not matched to a gene. The germline V gene encodes CDR1 SEHNR and CDR2 FQNEAQ (reference sequence). CDR3 region: CASSHPGQGEWGYTF. The CDR3 DNA follows: TGTGCCAGCAGCCACCCGGGACAGGGAGAGTGGGGCTACACCTTC.

The chain uses TRBV5-6 and TRBJ1-2; TRBD1 matches at 10 bases. The CDR3 length is 16 residues. J lost 3 bases, V lost 3 bases, and 8 bases had no gene match. CDR1 is SGHDT, CDR2 YYEEEE, per germline. The CDR3 DNA is TGTGCCAGCAGCTCCCCCGGGACAGGGGTGGACTATGGCTACACCTTC. It specifies CASSSPGTGVDYGYTF.

The chain has TRBV7-2 and TRBJ1-1; D is undetermined. V was trimmed by 5 bases and J by 1 base, leaving 11 bases between them. The CDR3 has 14 residues. Per the germline V gene, CDR1 is SGHTA and CDR2 is FQGNSA. CDR3 loop: CASSREGRNTEAFF. DNA of the CDR3: TGTGCCAGCAGCCGCGAGGGAAGGAACACTGAAGCTTTCTTT.

V and J are TRBV3-1 (or the pseudogene TRBV3-2) and TRBJ2-5, with 12 bases lining up with TRBD2. The CDR3 is 18 amino acids. The germline CDR1 and CDR2 sequences are LGHDT and YNNKEL (reference sequence). Germline trimming cut 4 bases from V and 5 bases from J; bases unmatched to any gene: 14. The CDR3 loop reads CASSPSRASGGAEETQYF. The CDR3 DNA reads as TGTGCCAGCAGCCCGAGCAGGGCTAGCGGGGGGGCTGAGGAGACCCAGTACTTC.

This chain links TRBV13 with TRBJ2-1, with 13 nucleotides matching TRBD2. V lost 5 bases, J lost 6 bases, and 7 bases stayed unmatched. The germline V gene has CDR1 PRHDT and CDR2 FYEKMQ (reference sequence). The CDR3 spans 16 residues. The CDR3 is CASSPRTSGGGNEQFF. The CDR3 nucleotides read TGTGCCAGCAGCCCGCGGACTAGCGGGGGAGGCAATGAGCAGTTCTTC.